Listed here are 19 T cell receptor beta chains from one sample, sequenced in a study of control samples from healthy donors and cancer patients (dated by TCRdb to 2018 to 2020). The library came from the immunoSEQ multiplex PCR assay. What TCRdb holds here is the immuneACCESS table cut down to in-frame rearrangements. Part of the clones is not present; checked against another copy, under half of the missing clones reflect an unresolved V gene, and the others are unexplained. The sample includes over 150,000 clones, with over 95% observed a single time. In total, the top ten clones hold just over 1% of the sample. The sequenced sample consisted of blood. The source of these receptors is a woman in her twenties or thirties in good health.

The chain links TRBV6-6 to TRBJ1-1; no clear D. Trimming pared 5 bases from V and 7 bases from J, leaving 20 bases between. The germline V gene encodes CDR1 MNHNY and CDR2 SVGAGI (reference sequence). This CDR3 is 15 amino acids long. The CDR3 here is CASSDPTPRVREAFF. For the CDR3, the DNA is TGTGCCAGCAGTGACCCGACCCCTCGGGTCCGTGAAGCTTTCTTT.

This chain links TRBV19 with TRBJ1-1; 7 positions agree with TRBD1. Germline V CDR1 and CDR2: LNHDA, SQIVND (reference sequence). The CDR3 spans 15 residues. V lost 4 bases and J lost 5; bases outside the gene matches: 10. The CDR3 region is CASSTAGDRRTEAFF. DNA for the CDR3: TGTGCCAGTAGTACGGCCGGGGACAGAAGGACTGAAGCTTTCTTT.

The rearrangement links TRBV6-5 to TRBJ2-5; D is ambiguous. Germline CDR1 and CDR2: MNHEY and SVGAGI. Trimming stripped 0 bases from V and 2 bases from J, with 4 bases between. The CDR3 extends over 13 amino acids. CDR3 coding DNA: TGTGCCAGCAGTTACTCTCCACAAGAGACCCAGTACTTC. This codes for CASSYSPQETQYF.

This chain joins TRBV28 and TRBJ2-1, with 11 bases matching TRBD1. V shed 4 bases, J shed 6 bases, and the junction held 5 bases outside the gene matches. Germline loops: CDR1 MDHEN, CDR2 SYDVKM. This CDR3 comprises 15 residues. CDR3 DNA sequence: TGTGCCAGCAGTTCCCCGGACAGGGGGCGCAATGAGCAGTTCTTC. Its translation is CASSSPDRGRNEQFF.

V gene TRBV7-8 combines with J gene TRBJ2-1; 8 positions agree with TRBD2. V shed 1 base, J shed 5 bases, and the junction held 10 bases outside the gene matches. The CDR3 has 17 residues. Germline CDR1 is SGHVS and CDR2 is FQNEAQ. CDR3 bases: TGTGCCAGCAGCTTAGTTGTATGGGGGGGACTAGACAATGAGCAGTTCTTC. Translation: CASSLVVWGGLDNEQFF.

The chain carries TRBV19 and TRBJ1-6; D not resolved. This CDR3 region has 15 residues. Germline CDR1 reads LNHDA; CDR2 reads SQIVND (reference sequence). Trimming pared 0 bases from V and 9 bases from J, leaving 12 bases between. The CDR3 loop is CASSIDSTGLSPLHF. The CDR3 region has the DNA TGTGCCAGTAGTATAGACTCTACCGGTCTTTCACCCCTCCACTTT.

The rearrangement joins TRBV9 to TRBJ2-2; D is perhaps TRBD1 or TRBD2 (5 bases each). The CDR3 is made up of 16 amino acids. The V gene lost 1 base and the J gene lost 1 base, with 11 bases spanning the gap. The germline V gene encodes CDR1 SGDLS and CDR2 YYNGEE. CDR3 in DNA: TGTGCCAGCAGCGTAACCCCGGGACGGAACACCGGGGAGCTGTTTTTT. Its translation is CASSVTPGRNTGELFF. The full variable domain, completed using reference TRBV9 and TRBJ2-2, is DSGVTQTPKHLITATGQRVTLRCSPRSGDLSVYWYQQSLDQGLQFLIQYYNGEERAKGNILERFSAQQFPDLHSELNLSSLELGDSALYFCASSVTPGRNTGELFFGEGSRLTVL.

The chain employs TRBV5-1 and TRBJ2-7; TRBD2 matches at 14 bases. This CDR3 region has 18 residues. Germline V CDR1 and CDR2: SGHRS, YFSETQ. V trimming: 4 bases; J trimming: 4 bases; junction bases outside the gene matches: 13. The chain's CDR3 is CASSPGAGLAGGGYEQYF. The CDR3 nucleotides are TGCGCCAGCAGCCCGGGGGCTGGACTAGCGGGAGGAGGGTACGAGCAGTACTTC. The full variable domain, rest sourced from reference TRBV5-1 and TRBJ2-7, is KAGVTQTPRYLIKTRGQQVTLSCSPISGHRSVSWYQQTPGQGLQFLFEYFSETQRNKGNFPGRFSGRQFSNSRSEMNVSTLELGDSALYLCASSPGAGLAGGGYEQYFGPGTRLTVT.

This clone was found a few times. The rearrangement joins TRBV4-2 to TRBJ2-7, with D possibly being TRBD1 or TRBD2 (5 bases each). This CDR3 has 14 residues. Germline V gene data show CDR1 as LGHNA and CDR2 as YNFKEQ. V lost 2 bases and J lost 4, with 12 bases in between. Here the CDR3 reads CASSQRGPPYEQYF. The CDR3 DNA follows: TGTGCCAGCAGCCAAAGGGGACCCCCTTACGAGCAGTACTTC.

This sequence joins TRBV30 and TRBJ1-1; no clear D. Trimming took 4 bases from V and 6 from J, leaving 9 bases between them. The length of the CDR3 is 11 residues. Germline V gives CDR1 GTSNPN, CDR2 SVGIG (reference sequence). CDR3 sequence reads: CAWNAEAEAFF. CDR3 DNA: TGTGCCTGGAATGCGGAGGCTGAAGCTTTCTTT.

The chain uses TRBV11-1 and TRBJ1-1; no clear D. V lost 3 bases to trimming and J lost 7 bases, with 9 bases between them. This CDR3 is 12 amino acids long. The V gene's germline CDR1 is SGHAT and CDR2 FQDESV (reference sequence). CDR3 nucleotides: TGTGCCAGCAGCTTTGGTGGAGGTGAAGCTTTCTTT. Residues: CASSFGGGEAFF.

The chain has TRBV19 and TRBJ1-1, with a weak D call TRBD1 (5 bases). The germline gives CDR1 LNHDA, CDR2 SQIVND (reference sequence). The CDR3 extends over 14 amino acids. Deletions cut 4 bases from V and 5 bases from J, with 14 bases between. The CDR3 sequence: CASSSSGRGTEAFF. CDR3 DNA sequence: TGTGCCAGTAGTAGCAGCGGTAGGGGTACTGAAGCTTTCTTT.

The rearrangement uses TRBV9 and TRBJ2-4; D may match TRBD1 or TRBD2 (5 bases each). Germline CDR1 SGDLS, CDR2 YYNGEE. Trimming cost V 2 bases and J 1 base, with 13 bases left between them. This CDR3 spans 16 amino acids. DNA of the CDR3: TGTGCCAGCAGCGTCCGGGACCTTGGGGCCAAAAACATTCAGTACTTC. This sequence encodes CASSVRDLGAKNIQYF.

J is TRBJ1-5 and V is TRBV6-5, with D uncertain. From germline, CDR1 is MNHEY and CDR2 SVGAGI. The CDR3 runs to 16 residues. V lost 2 bases and J lost 2, with 13 bases in between. The CDR3 here is CASSYAPGTGNQPQHF. Written as DNA, the CDR3 is TGTGCCAGCAGTTACGCTCCGGGAACGGGCAATCAGCCCCAGCATTTT.

Only one count was recorded for this clone. The V gene is TRBV7-8, the J gene TRBJ1-6, with 7 bases aligning to TRBD1. The trim removed 0 bases at V and 7 bases at J, leaving 9 bases unmatched. From germline, CDR1 is SGHVS and CDR2 FQNEAQ. The CDR3 has 17 amino acids. The CDR3 nucleotides are TGTGCCAGCAGCTTAGCCCCTAGGACAGGCATAAATTCACCCCTCCACTTT. Its protein is CASSLAPRTGINSPLHF.

The genes are TRBV7-9 and TRBJ1-1; no firm D call. The V gene's germline CDR1 is SEHNR and CDR2 FQNEAQ (reference sequence). Between the trimmed V and J ends, which lost 5 bases and 11 bases, there was a span of 9 bases. The CDR3 is 10 amino acids. CDR3 amino acids: CASSEEVAFF. The CDR3 coding sequence is TGTGCCAGCAGCGAAGAGGTGGCTTTCTTT.

The CDR3, as DNA: TGTGCCAGCAGCGCGGGGGAGCATAATTCACCCCTCCACTTT. Translation: CASSAGEHNSPLHF. The rearrangement uses TRBV9 and TRBJ1-6; possible D gene TRBD1, 5 bases. The CDR3 covers 14 residues. CDR1 SGDLS and CDR2 YYNGEE come from the germline V gene. V was pared by 3 bases and J by 5 bases, with 9 bases between.

This chain uses TRBV15 with TRBJ1-5, with D tentatively TRBD1 (6 bases). There are 18 residues in the CDR3. The germline CDR1 and CDR2 sequences are LNHNV and YYDKDF (reference sequence). Trimming shortened V by 5 bases and J by 2 bases, and 22 bases separated the two germline ends. In DNA form, the CDR3 reads TGTGCCACCAGCGGAAAATCGAGGGGGTCAGGTGGCAATCAGCCCCAGCATTTT. Protein product: CATSGKSRGSGGNQPQHF.

The rearrangement uses TRBV9 and TRBJ2-7, with D perhaps matching TRBD1 (6 bases). CDR1 and CDR2 from the germline V gene are SGDLS and YYNGEE. This CDR3 is 15 amino acids long. V was clipped by 4 bases and J by 0 bases, with 14 bases between them. The CDR3 loop is CASSSHGTNSYEQYF. DNA for the CDR3: TGTGCCAGCAGCTCCCACGGGACAAACTCCTACGAGCAGTACTTC.